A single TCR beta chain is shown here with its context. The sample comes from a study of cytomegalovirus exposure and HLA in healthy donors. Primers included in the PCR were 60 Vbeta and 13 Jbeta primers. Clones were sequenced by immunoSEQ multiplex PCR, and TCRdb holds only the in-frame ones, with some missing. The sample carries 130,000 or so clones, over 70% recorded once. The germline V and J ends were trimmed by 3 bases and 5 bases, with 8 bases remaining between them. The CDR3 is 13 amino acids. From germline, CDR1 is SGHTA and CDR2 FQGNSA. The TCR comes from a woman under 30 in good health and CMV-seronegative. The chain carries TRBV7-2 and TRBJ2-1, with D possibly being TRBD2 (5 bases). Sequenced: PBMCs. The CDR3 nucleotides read TGTGCCAGCAGCTTCGAGAGGGACAATGAGCAGTTCTTC. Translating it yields CASSFERDNEQFF.